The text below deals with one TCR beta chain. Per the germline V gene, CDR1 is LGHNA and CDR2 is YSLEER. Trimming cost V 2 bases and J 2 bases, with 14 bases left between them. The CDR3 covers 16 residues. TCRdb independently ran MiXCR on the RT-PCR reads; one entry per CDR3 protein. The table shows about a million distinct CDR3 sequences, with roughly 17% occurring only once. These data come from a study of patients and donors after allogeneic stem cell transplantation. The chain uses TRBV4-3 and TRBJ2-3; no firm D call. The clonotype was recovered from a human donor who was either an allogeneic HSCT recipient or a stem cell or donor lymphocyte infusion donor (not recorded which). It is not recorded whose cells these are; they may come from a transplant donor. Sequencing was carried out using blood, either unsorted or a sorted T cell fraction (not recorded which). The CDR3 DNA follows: TGCGCCAGCAGCCAATCGACCGATAAGTACACAGATACGCAGTATTTT. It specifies CASSQSTDKYTDTQYF.